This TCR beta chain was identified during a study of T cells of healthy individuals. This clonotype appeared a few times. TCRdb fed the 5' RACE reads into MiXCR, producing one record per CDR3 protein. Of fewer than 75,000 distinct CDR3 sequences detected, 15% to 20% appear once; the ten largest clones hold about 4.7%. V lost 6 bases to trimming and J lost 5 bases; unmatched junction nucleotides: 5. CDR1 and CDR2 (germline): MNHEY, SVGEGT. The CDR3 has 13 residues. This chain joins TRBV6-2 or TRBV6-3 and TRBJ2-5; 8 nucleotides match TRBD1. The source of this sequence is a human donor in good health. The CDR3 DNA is TGTGCCAGCAGACTGACAGGGGAGGAGACCCAGTACTTC. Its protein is CASRLTGEETQYF.